The clone carrying this T cell receptor (beta chain) came up a few times. This entry belongs to a study of blood T cell repertoires in COVID-19. The germline V gene has CDR1 SGHVS and CDR2 FQNEAQ. Trimming at V came to 5 bases and at J to 4 bases, leaving 13 bases not matched to a gene. This CDR3 spans 17 amino acids. TCRdb keeps only in-frame clones here, not all; method: immunoSEQ multiplex PCR. The sample shows fewer than 200,000 clones, roughly 84% of them seen only once. Sequencing was done on a sample of peripheral blood. The chain has TRBV7-8 and TRBJ2-3; 9 positions match TRBD2. This TCR was sampled from a man in his forties with acute or convalescent COVID-19. The CDR3 is CASSPRDGRGGPDTQYF. DNA of the CDR3: TGTGCCAGCAGCCCCCGAGATGGGCGGGGGGGCCCAGATACGCAGTATTTT. The full variable domain, rest sourced from reference TRBV7-8 and TRBJ2-3, is GAGVSQSPRYKVAKRGQDVALRCDPISGHVSLFWYQQALGQGPEFLTYFQNEAQLDKSGLPSDRFFAERPEGSVSTLKIQRTQQEDSAVYLCASSPRDGRGGPDTQYFGPGTRLTVL.